This T cell receptor beta chain was recorded in a study of blood T cells in healthy people across ages. V shed 8 bases and J shed 3 bases, with 10 bases lying between them. CDR3 length: 12 residues. Germline V CDR1 and CDR2: SNHLY, FYNNEI. This clonotype was counted between two and nine times. A sample-barcoded 5' primer and a J-beta primer mix were used in a second PCR of about 7 to 12 cycles. Every sample gave at least 3 million paired-end reads containing CDR3. In TCRdb, the 5' RACE reads were re-called with MiXCR into one record per CDR3 protein. This repertoire shows around 800,000 distinct CDR3 sequences, approximately 24% found once; its top ten account for about 3%. In addition, the sample was reused for a study of T cells of mothers and their children. According to that study: Mothers gave over 8 million TCR beta CDR3 reads each, and children about 3 million each.

This TCR was recovered from a boy aged 5-17 years in good health. The sequenced sample was blood. J is TRBJ1-1 and V is TRBV2; D unclear. DNA for the CDR3: TGTGCCAGCGGTAGGGTCGACACTGAAGCTTTCTTT. This sequence encodes CASGRVDTEAFF.